Below are 16 T cell receptor beta chains sequenced from a single sample in a study of T cells after yellow fever vaccination. A single record per CDR3 protein comes from TCRdb applying MiXCR to the 5' RACE reads. The top ten clones hold around a sixth of a sample with some 100,000 distinct CDR3 sequences, about 8.8% of them seen once. Sequences were derived from CD8+ T cells not binding an NS4B(214-222) dextramer, sorted from PBMCs, sampled roughly 14 days after the first yellow fever vaccination. The receptors derive from a man aged 18 to 30 who received the YFV17D yellow fever vaccine.

This clonotype came up many times. The gene calls are TRBV11-3 and TRBJ2-2, with D maybe TRBD2 (6 bases). V was shortened by 0 bases and J by 5 bases, with 16 bases between the two germline ends. Germline V CDR1 and CDR2: SGHNT, YENEEA. The CDR3 runs 17 residues. The CDR3 is CASSLDLWGTGTGELFF. CDR3 coding DNA: TGTGCCAGCAGCTTAGATCTTTGGGGGACTGGGACCGGGGAGCTGTTTTTT.

The V gene is TRBV9, the J gene TRBJ2-1, with D maybe TRBD2 (6 bases). V lost 2 bases and J 0 bases, leaving 12 bases between the germline ends. The CDR3 consists of 16 residues. CDR1 is SGDLS and CDR2 is YYNGEE in the germline V gene. The CDR3 region is CASSVDPGGSYNEQFF. The CDR3 DNA reads TGTGCCAGCAGCGTCGACCCCGGGGGCTCCTACAATGAGCAGTTCTTC.

This clonotype came up many times. The chain couples TRBV12-3 or TRBV12-4 to TRBJ2-7; 11 bases are a match to TRBD1. With 6 bases clipped from V and 3 bases from J, the junction kept 4 bases outside the gene matches. The CDR3 covers 14 residues. CDR3 in amino acids: CASSAGTGGYEQYF. CDR3 nucleotides: TGTGCCAGCAGCGCCGGGACAGGGGGCTACGAGCAGTACTTC.

This clonotype turned up a few times. The chain is built from TRBV20-1 and TRBJ2-5; tentative D call: TRBD1 (6 bases). V was trimmed by 6 bases and J by 9 bases, leaving 23 bases between them. Germline assignment: CDR1 DFQATT and CDR2 SNEGSKA (reference sequence). The CDR3 is made up of 14 amino acids. The CDR3 DNA reads as TGCAGTGCGACATCACCGGCCCAGAGGGGGTCCCAGTACTTC. It yields the protein CSATSPAQRGSQYF.

This clonotype was seen more than once but under ten times. V gene TRBV29-1 combines with J gene TRBJ2-6; a weak D match, TRBD1 (6 bases). This CDR3 has 16 amino acids. Looked up from germline, CDR1 is SQVTM and CDR2 is ANQGSEA. The V and J ends lost 7 bases and 0 bases respectively, with 16 bases between them. The CDR3 DNA sequence: TGCAGCGGATGGGGGCGCGATAGCTCTGGGGCCAACGTCCTGACTTTC. This encodes CSGWGRDSSGANVLTF.

Regarding this clonotype: The germline gene is not matched at one end of the junction; a read error may be the cause. This chain joins TRBV7-6 and TRBJ2-5; perhaps TRBD2 as D (6 bases). The CDR3 contains 13 residues. In germline, CDR1 is SGHVS, CDR2 FNYEAQ. Here the CDR3 DNA reads TGTGCCAGCAGCGCTCTGCTAGAGCGGGCCCCCAACTTC. Translating gives CASSALLERAPNF.

This clonotype was detected a few times. V usage is TRBV19 and J usage is TRBJ2-7, with D possibly being TRBD2 (6 bases). This CDR3 has 13 residues. V shed 6 bases and J shed 0 bases, with 9 bases lying between them. Germline V gene data show CDR1 as LNHDA and CDR2 as SQIVND (reference sequence). The CDR3 sequence: CASRARDSYEQYF. The CDR3 DNA is TGTGCCAGTAGGGCGCGGGACTCCTACGAGCAGTACTTC.

This sequence joins TRBV18 and TRBJ2-4; TRBD1 agrees at 7 bases. Trimming removed 6 bases from V and 10 bases from J; junction bases left unmatched: 9. There are 13 residues in the CDR3. Looked up from germline, CDR1 is KGHSH and CDR2 is LQKENI. DNA of the CDR3: TGTGCCAGCTCCATGGACAGGACCGATATTCAGTACTTC. Its protein product is CASSMDRTDIQYF.

This clonotype was observed at least ten times. The rearrangement links TRBV2 to TRBJ2-7; tentative D call: TRBD2 (5 bases). Trimming removed 7 bases at V and 5 bases at J, with 12 bases between. Germline values: CDR1 SNHLY, CDR2 FYNNEI. The CDR3 length is 12 residues. DNA of the CDR3: TGTGCCAGCAATGATTTGCGGGACGAGCAGTACGTC. It yields the protein CASNDLRDEQYV.

The J gene is TRBJ1-5, the V gene TRBV4-3; D unresolved. V was pared by 2 bases and J by 0 bases, with 17 bases between. CDR1 and CDR2 (germline): LGHNA, YSLEER. The CDR3 has 18 amino acids. The CDR3 is CASSQWAATENSNQPQHF. The CDR3 bases are TGCGCCAGCAGCCAATGGGCGGCTACAGAAAATAGCAATCAGCCCCAGCATTTT.

This clonotype was seen only a few times. The rearrangement joins TRBV12-3 or TRBV12-4 to TRBJ2-7; tentative D call: TRBD2 (6 bases). The CDR3 totals 12 residues. Trimming cost V 6 bases and J 6 bases, with 12 bases left between them. The chain's CDR3 is CASRPGGSEQYF. The DNA for the CDR3 is TGTGCCAGCAGACCTGGGGGGAGCGAGCAGTACTTC.

This rearrangement joins TRBV29-1 to TRBJ1-1; TRBD1 matches at 8 bases. This CDR3 is built from 11 residues. CDR1 and CDR2 (germline): SQVTM, ANQGSEA. Unmatched junction bases numbered 8, after V lost 6 bases and J lost 11 bases. CDR3 protein: CSVVQGEGAFF. In DNA form, the CDR3 reads TGCAGCGTCGTACAGGGGGAAGGCGCTTTCTTT.

The sample holds a few counts of this clonotype. This chain links TRBV12-3 or TRBV12-4 with TRBJ2-3; D possibly matches TRBD1 or TRBD2 (6 bases each). Trimming took 5 bases from V and 2 from J, leaving 26 bases between them. The CDR3 totals 19 residues. This CDR3 reads CASSLLDLGRGDHTDTQYF. CDR3 DNA: TGTGCCAGCAGTCTCCTCGACCTAGGTAGGGGGGACCACACAGATACGCAGTATTTT.

This clonotype has a count of ten or more. The genes are TRBV24-1 and TRBJ2-7; 9 bases agree with TRBD1. This CDR3 region has 15 residues. V lost 6 bases and J lost 4; bases outside the gene matches: 9. Germline CDR1 is KGHDR and CDR2 is SFDVKD. The CDR3 coding sequence is TGTGCCACCAGTCCGAGCCGGGACAGGGCTTACGAGCAGTACTTC. Residues: CATSPSRDRAYEQYF.

The chain has TRBV5-5 and TRBJ2-2, with D uncertain. V was pared by 6 bases and J by 0 bases, with 12 bases between. The length of the CDR3 is 15 residues. Germline loops: CDR1 SGHKS, CDR2 YYEKEE (reference sequence). Written as DNA, the CDR3 is TGTGCCAGCAACCTTCTTGGACCGAACACCGGGGAGCTGTTTTTT. This encodes CASNLLGPNTGELFF. The variable domain in full, completed from reference TRBV5-5 and TRBJ2-2, reads DAGVTQSPTHLIKTRGQQVTLRCSPISGHKSVSWYQQVLGQGPQFIFQYYEKEERGRGNFPDRFSARQFPNYSSELNVNALLLGDSALYLCASNLLGPNTGELFFGEGSRLTVL.

This clonotype was recorded many times. The genes are TRBV12-3 or TRBV12-4 and TRBJ2-1, with D perhaps assigned TRBD1 or TRBD2 (5 bases each). V lost 8 bases to trimming and J lost 3 bases, with 14 bases between them. There are 14 residues in the CDR3. The DNA of the CDR3 is TGTGCCAGCGGGACGGGAAGGAGCTACAATGAGCAGTTCTTC. Its protein is CASGTGRSYNEQFF.